This record looks at one T cell receptor beta chain sequence and its context. These data originate in a study of blood T cell repertoires in COVID-19. Data came from immunoSEQ multiplex PCR; TCRdb stores just in-frame clones and leaves some out. The data contain around 310,000 clones, approximately 89% of them seen just once; the ten biggest clones take up more than 9%. Study members were between about 18 and 90 years old and lived in around 24 US regions. Cohorts were based on clinical histories the participants reported. Two consecutive negative NP/OP PCR tests, clearance, or resolved symptoms defined Cohort 3 recovery. The material sequenced was PBMCs or T cells enriched from blood (not recorded which). The clonotype was recovered from a woman aged 30 to 39 who had recovered from COVID-19.

The CDR3 protein is CASKEFFGATDTQYF. CDR3 bases: TGTGCCAGTAAGGAATTCTTTGGGGCCACAGATACGCAGTATTTT. This chain connects TRBV19 to TRBJ2-3; a possible D gene is TRBD1 (5 bases). Germline V lookup: CDR1 LNHDA, CDR2 SQIVND (reference sequence). V gave up 7 bases and J gave up 2 bases, with 16 bases separating them. CDR3 length: 15 amino acids. Full variable domain (outside the CDR3, taken from reference TRBV19 and TRBJ2-3): DGGITQSPKYLFRKEGQNVTLSCEQNLNHDAMYWYRQDPGQGLRLIYYSQIVNDFQKGDIAEGYSVSREKKESFPLTVTSAQKNPTAFYLCASKEFFGATDTQYFGPGTRLTVL.